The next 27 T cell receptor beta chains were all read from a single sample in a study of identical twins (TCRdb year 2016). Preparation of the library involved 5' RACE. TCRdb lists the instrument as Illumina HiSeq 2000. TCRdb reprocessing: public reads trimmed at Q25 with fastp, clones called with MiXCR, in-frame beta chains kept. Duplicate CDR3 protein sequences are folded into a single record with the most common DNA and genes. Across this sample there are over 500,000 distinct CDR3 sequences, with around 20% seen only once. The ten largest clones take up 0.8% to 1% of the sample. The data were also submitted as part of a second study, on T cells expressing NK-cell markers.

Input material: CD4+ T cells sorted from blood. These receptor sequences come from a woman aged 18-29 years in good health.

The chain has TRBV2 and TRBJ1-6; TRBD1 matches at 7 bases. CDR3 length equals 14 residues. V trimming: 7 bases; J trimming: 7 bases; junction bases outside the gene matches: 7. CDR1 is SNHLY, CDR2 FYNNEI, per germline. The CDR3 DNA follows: TGTGCCAGCAAAGGGGACAGCGCAAATTCACCCCTCCACTTT. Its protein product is CASKGDSANSPLHF.

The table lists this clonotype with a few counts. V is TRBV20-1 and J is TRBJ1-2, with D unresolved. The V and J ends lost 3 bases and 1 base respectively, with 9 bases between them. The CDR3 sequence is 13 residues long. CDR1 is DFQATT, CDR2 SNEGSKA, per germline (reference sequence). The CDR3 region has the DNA TGCAGTGCTAGTAAGGAGGGTAACTATGGCTACACCTTC. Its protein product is CSASKEGNYGYTF.

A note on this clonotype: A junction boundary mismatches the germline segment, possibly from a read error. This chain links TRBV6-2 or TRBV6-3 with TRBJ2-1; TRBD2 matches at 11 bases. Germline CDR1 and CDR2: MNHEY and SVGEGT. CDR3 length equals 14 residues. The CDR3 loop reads CASSYSGTSGEQFF. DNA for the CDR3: TGTGCCAGCAGCTACTCCGGGACTAGCGGAGAGCAGTTCTTC.

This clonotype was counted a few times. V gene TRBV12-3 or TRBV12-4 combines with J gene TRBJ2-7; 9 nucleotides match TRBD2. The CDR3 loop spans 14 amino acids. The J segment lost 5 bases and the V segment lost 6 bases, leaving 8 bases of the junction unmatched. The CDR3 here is CASSFSGRSNEQYF. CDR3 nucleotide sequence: TGTGCCAGCAGCTTTAGCGGGAGAAGTAACGAGCAGTACTTC.

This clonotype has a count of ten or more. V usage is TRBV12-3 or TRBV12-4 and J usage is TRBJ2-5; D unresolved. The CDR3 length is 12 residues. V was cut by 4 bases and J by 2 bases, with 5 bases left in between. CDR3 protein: CASSYIQETQYF. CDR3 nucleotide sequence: TGTGCCAGCAGTTATATACAAGAGACCCAGTACTTC.

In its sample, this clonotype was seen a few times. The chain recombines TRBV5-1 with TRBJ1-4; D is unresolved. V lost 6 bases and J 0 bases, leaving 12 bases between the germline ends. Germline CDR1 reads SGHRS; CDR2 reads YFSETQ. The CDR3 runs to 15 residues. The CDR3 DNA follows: TGCGCCAGCAAGACCGGACGGGCAACTAATGAAAAACTGTTTTTT. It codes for CASKTGRATNEKLFF.

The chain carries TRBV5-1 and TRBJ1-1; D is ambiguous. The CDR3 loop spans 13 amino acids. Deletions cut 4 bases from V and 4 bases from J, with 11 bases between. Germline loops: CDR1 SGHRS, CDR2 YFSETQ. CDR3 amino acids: CASSQTTSTEAFF. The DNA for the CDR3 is TGCGCCAGCAGCCAAACCACCTCCACTGAAGCTTTCTTT.

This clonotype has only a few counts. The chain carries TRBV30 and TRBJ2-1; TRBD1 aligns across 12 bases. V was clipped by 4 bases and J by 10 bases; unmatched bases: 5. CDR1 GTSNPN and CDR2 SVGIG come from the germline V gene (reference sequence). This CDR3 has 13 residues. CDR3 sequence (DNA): TGTGCCTGGATGGGGACAGGGGGCGGCGAGCAGTTCTTC. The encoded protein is CAWMGTGGGEQFF.

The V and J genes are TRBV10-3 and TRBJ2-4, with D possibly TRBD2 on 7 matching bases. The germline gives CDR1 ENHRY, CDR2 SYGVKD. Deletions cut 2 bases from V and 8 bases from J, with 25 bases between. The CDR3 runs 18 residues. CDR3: CAISEEASMGGRKDIQYF. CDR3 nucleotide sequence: TGTGCCATCAGTGAGGAAGCTAGCATGGGGGGGCGAAAGGACATTCAGTACTTC.

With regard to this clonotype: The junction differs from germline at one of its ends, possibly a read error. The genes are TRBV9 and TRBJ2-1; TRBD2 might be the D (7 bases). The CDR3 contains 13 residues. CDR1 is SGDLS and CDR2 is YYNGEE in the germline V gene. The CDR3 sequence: CASSLPGGGLWEF. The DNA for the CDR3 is TGTGCCAGCAGCTTGCCCGGAGGGGGACTATGGGAGTTC. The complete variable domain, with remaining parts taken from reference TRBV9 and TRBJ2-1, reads DSGVTQTPKHLITATGQRVTLRCSPRSGDLSVYWYQQSLDQGLQFLIQYYNGEERAKGNILERFSAQQFPDLHSELNLSSLELGDSALYFCASSLPGGGLWEFGPGTRLTVL.

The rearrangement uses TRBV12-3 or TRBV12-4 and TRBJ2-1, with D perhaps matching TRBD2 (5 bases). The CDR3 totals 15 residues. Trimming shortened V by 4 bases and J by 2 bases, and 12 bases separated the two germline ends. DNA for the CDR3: TGTGCCAGCAGTTACAAGGGAGTCCCCTACAATGAGCAGTTCTTC. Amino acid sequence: CASSYKGVPYNEQFF.

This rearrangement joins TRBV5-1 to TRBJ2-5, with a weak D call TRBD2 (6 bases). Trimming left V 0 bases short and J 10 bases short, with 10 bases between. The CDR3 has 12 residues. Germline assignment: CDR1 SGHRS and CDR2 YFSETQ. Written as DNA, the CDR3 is TGCGCCAGCAGCTTGGCCCCGGGGGACCAGTACTTC. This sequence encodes CASSLAPGDQYF.

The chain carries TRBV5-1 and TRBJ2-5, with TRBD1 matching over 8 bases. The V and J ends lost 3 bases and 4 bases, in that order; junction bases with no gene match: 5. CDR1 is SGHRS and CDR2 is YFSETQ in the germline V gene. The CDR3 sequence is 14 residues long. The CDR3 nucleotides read TGCGCCAGCAGCTCGGGACAGGTGGCAGAGACCCAGTACTTC. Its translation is CASSSGQVAETQYF. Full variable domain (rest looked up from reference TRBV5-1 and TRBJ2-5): KAGVTQTPRYLIKTRGQQVTLSCSPISGHRSVSWYQQTPGQGLQFLFEYFSETQRNKGNFPGRFSGRQFSNSRSEMNVSTLELGDSALYLCASSSGQVAETQYFGPGTRLLVL.

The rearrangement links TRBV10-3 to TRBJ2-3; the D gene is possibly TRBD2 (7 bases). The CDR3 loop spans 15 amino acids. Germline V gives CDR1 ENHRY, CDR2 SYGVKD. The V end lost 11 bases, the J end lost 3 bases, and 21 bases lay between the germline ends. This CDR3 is CAYGGQRLSTDTQYF. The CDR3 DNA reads TGTGCCTACGGGGGGCAGCGGTTGTCAACAGATACGCAGTATTTT.

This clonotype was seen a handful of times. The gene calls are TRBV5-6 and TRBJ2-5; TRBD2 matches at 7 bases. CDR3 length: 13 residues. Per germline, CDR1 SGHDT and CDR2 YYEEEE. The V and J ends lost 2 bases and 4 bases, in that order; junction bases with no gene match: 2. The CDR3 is CASSFGEGETQYF. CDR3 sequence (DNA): TGTGCCAGCAGCTTTGGGGAGGGAGAGACCCAGTACTTC.

The CDR3 reads CASSSRIKTSTDTQYF. The CDR3 DNA sequence: TGTGCCAGCAGCTCGCGAATCAAAACTAGCACAGATACGCAGTATTTT. The chain links TRBV5-4 to TRBJ2-3; D not certain. The CDR3 extends over 16 amino acids. Germline values: CDR1 SGHNT, CDR2 YYREEE (reference sequence). V lost 3 bases and J 0 bases, leaving 14 bases between the germline ends.

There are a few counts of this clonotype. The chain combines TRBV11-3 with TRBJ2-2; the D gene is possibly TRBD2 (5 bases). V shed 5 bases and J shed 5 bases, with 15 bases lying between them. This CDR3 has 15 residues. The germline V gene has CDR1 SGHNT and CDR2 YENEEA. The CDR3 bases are TGTGCCAGCAGCCGAACCAATGAGGGAACCGGGGAGCTGTTTTTT. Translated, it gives CASSRTNEGTGELFF.

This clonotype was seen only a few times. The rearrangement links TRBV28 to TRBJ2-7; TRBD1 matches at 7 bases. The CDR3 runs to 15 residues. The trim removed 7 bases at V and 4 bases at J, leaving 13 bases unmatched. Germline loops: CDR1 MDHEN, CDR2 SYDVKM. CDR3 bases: TGTGCCAGCATAGCCCCAGGGGGTAGGGGGTACGAGCAGTACTTC. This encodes CASIAPGGRGYEQYF.

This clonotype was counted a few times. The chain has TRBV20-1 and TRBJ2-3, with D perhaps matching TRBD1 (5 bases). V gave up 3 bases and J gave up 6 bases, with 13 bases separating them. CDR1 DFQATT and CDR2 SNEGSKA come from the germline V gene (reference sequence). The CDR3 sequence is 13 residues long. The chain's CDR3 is CSARDNRLDTQYF. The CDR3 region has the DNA TGCAGTGCTAGGGACAACCGCCTGGATACGCAGTATTTT.

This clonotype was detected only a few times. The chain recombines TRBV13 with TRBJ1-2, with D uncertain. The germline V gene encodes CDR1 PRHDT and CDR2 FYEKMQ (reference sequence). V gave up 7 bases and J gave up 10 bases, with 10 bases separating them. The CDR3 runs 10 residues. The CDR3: CASNTQVYTF. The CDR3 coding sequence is TGTGCCAGCAACACCCAGGTCTACACCTTC.

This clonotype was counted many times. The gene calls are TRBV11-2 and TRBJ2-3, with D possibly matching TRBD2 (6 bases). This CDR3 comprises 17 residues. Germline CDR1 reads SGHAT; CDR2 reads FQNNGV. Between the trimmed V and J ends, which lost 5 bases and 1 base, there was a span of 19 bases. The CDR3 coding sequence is TGTGCCAGCAGCCCACTCCTCCGGCGGGGTCGCACAGATACGCAGTATTTT. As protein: CASSPLLRRGRTDTQYF.

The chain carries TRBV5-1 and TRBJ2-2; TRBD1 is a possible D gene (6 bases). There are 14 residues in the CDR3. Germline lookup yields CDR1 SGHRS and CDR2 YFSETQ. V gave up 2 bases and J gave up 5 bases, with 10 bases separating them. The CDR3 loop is CASSFQGYTGELFF. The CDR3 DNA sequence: TGCGCCAGCAGCTTTCAGGGGTATACCGGGGAGCTGTTTTTT.

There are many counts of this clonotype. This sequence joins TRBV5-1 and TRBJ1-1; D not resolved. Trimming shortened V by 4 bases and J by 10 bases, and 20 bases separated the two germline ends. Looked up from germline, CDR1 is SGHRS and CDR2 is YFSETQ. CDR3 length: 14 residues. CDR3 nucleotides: TGCGCCAGCAGCACCGAGGTTCGGGCACAAACAGCTTTCTTT. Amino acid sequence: CASSTEVRAQTAFF.

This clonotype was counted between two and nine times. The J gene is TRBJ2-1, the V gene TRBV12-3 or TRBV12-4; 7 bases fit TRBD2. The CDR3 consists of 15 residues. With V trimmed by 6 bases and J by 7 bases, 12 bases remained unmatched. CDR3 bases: TGTGCCAGCAGCTTGGTCAGCGGGATCGATAATGAGCAGTTCTTC. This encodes CASSLVSGIDNEQFF.

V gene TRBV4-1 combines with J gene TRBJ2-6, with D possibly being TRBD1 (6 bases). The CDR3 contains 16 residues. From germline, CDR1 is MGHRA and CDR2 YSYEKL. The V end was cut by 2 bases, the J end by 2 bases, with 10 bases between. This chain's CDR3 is CASSQYYRAGANVLTF. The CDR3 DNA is TGCGCCAGCAGCCAATACTACAGGGCTGGGGCCAACGTCCTGACTTTC.

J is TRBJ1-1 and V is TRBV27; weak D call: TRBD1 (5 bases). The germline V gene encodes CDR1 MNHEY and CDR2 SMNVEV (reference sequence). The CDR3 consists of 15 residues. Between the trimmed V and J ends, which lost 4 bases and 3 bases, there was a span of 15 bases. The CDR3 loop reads CASSSPAGTDTEAFF. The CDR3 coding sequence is TGTGCCAGCAGTTCCCCGGCGGGGACGGACACTGAAGCTTTCTTT.

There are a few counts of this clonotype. DNA for the CDR3: TGTGCCAGCAGCTTAGCACTAGCGGCCCAAATCAAGCAGTACTTC. This codes for CASSLALAAQIKQYF. The chain combines TRBV7-2 with TRBJ2-7; 8 nucleotides align to TRBD2. With V trimmed by 0 bases and J by 8 bases, 9 bases remained unmatched. Germline CDR1 SGHTA, CDR2 FQGNSA. This CDR3 is 15 amino acids long. The full variable domain, rest sourced from reference TRBV7-2 and TRBJ2-7, is GAGVSQSPSNKVTEKGKDVELRCDPISGHTALYWYRQSLGQGLEFLIYFQGNSAPDKSGLPSDRFSAERTGGSVSTLTIQRTQQEDSAVYLCASSLALAAQIKQYFGPGTRLTVT.